The rows below give T cell receptor beta chains drawn from one sample of a study of control samples from healthy donors and cancer patients. Using immunoSEQ multiplex PCR, the repertoire was profiled, and TCRdb retains in-frame clones only, with some absent. The repertoire includes around 94,000 clones, 92% of them detected once, and 2% to 3% sits in the top ten. Sequencing was done on a sample of blood. These receptors were collected from a woman under 30 in good health. Each CDR3 is given without its conserved first and last residue. The order of the fields is J gene, V gene, CDR3 protein.

j_gene: TRBJ2-3
v_gene: TRBV7-9
CDR3aa: ASSLGLAGVNTQY

j_gene: TRBJ2-1
v_gene: TRBV11-3
CDR3aa: ASSIPSGSTYNEQF

j_gene: TRBJ2-7
v_gene: TRBV9
CDR3aa: ASSSQGYEQY

j_gene: TRBJ2-3
v_gene: TRBV29-1
CDR3aa: SVDSPSTDTQY

j_gene: TRBJ2-3
v_gene: TRBV7-2
CDR3aa: ASSLGTSVDTQY

j_gene: TRBJ2-2
v_gene: TRBV4-3
CDR3aa: ASSQDRVGLSNTGELF

j_gene: TRBJ1-6
v_gene: TRBV30
CDR3aa: ACTEWDRGYNSPLH

j_gene: TRBJ2-5
v_gene: TRBV24-1
CDR3aa: ATSDLGHQETQY

j_gene: TRBJ2-2
v_gene: TRBV27
CDR3aa: ASSPSSGRSGELF

j_gene: TRBJ2-7
v_gene: TRBV5-1
CDR3aa: ASSLDGQGYEQY

j_gene: TRBJ2-3
v_gene: TRBV7-2
CDR3aa: ASKVDGGTDTQY

j_gene: TRBJ1-1
v_gene: TRBV7-2
CDR3aa: ASSLKFDEAF

j_gene: TRBJ1-3
v_gene: TRBV4-1
CDR3aa: ASSQGALGNTIY

j_gene: TRBJ1-2
v_gene: TRBV19
CDR3aa: ASREAAGNYGYT

j_gene: TRBJ2-7
v_gene: TRBV10-2
CDR3aa: ASSERASGGKEQY

j_gene: TRBJ1-2
v_gene: TRBV28
CDR3aa: ASSFRGRPEGYT

j_gene: TRBJ2-1
v_gene: TRBV11-3
CDR3aa: ASSLDASYNEQF

j_gene: TRBJ1-1
v_gene: TRBV5-6
CDR3aa: ASSPLGGWTEAF

j_gene: TRBJ2-2
v_gene: TRBV10-3
CDR3aa: AISEGGELF

j_gene: TRBJ1-5
v_gene: TRBV24-1
CDR3aa: ATSDGYSNQPQH

j_gene: TRBJ1-2
v_gene: TRBV30
CDR3aa: AWGRDNYGYT

j_gene: TRBJ2-1
v_gene: TRBV2
CDR3aa: ASSGGLGGHEQF

j_gene: TRBJ2-3
v_gene: TRBV9
CDR3aa: ASSVSPRLAGGLLPETDTQY

j_gene: TRBJ1-2
v_gene: TRBV14
CDR3aa: ASSQDSLTYGYT

j_gene: TRBJ2-3
v_gene: TRBV6-5
CDR3aa: ASSYVRTDTQY

j_gene: TRBJ2-1
v_gene: TRBV6-6
CDR3aa: ASETVRGQEQF

j_gene: TRBJ2-5
v_gene: TRBV7-9
CDR3aa: ASKPGVAGAQETQY

j_gene: TRBJ2-5
v_gene: TRBV7-7
CDR3aa: ASSTGPPGVPQETQY

j_gene: TRBJ1-5
v_gene: TRBV24-1
CDR3aa: ATSEGYSNQPQH

j_gene: TRBJ1-1
v_gene: TRBV14
CDR3aa: ASSQERTPNTEAF

j_gene: TRBJ2-3
v_gene: TRBV30
CDR3aa: ACSGDTDTQY